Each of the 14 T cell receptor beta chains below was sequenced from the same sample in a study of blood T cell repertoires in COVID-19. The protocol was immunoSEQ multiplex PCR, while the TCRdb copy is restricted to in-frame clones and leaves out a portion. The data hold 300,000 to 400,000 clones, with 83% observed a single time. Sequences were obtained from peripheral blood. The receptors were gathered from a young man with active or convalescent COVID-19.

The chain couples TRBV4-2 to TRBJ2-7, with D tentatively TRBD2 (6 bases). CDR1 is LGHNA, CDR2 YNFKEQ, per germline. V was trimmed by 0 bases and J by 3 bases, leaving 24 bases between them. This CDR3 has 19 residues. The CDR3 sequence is CASSQEGDRRGAIHYEQYF. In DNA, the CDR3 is TGTGCCAGCAGCCAAGAGGGGGATAGGCGGGGCGCGATCCACTACGAGCAGTACTTC.

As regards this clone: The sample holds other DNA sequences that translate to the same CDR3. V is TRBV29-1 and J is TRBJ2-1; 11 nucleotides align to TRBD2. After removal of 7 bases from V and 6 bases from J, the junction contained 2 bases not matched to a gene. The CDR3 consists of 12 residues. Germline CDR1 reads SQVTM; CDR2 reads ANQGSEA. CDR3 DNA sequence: TGCAGCGCGGGGACTAGCGGCAATGAGCAGTTCTTC. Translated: CSAGTSGNEQFF.

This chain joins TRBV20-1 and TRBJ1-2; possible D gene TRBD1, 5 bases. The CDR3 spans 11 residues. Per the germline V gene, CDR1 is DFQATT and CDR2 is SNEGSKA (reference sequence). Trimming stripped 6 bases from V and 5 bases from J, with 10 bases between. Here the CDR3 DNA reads TGCAGTGCCCCAGGGCCTTATGGCTACACCTTC. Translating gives CSAPGPYGYTF.

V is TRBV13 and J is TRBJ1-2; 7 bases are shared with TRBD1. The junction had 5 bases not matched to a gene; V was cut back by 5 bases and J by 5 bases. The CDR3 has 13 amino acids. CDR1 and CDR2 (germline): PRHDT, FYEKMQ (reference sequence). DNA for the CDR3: TGTGCCAGCAGCCAACAGGGGCGGTATGGCTACACCTTC. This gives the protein CASSQQGRYGYTF.

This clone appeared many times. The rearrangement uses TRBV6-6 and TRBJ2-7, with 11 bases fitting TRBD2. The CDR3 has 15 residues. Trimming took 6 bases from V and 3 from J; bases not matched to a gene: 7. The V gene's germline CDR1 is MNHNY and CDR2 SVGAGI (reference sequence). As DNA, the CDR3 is TGTGCCAGCAGACTAGCGGGGGACCTCCGCTACGAGCAGTACTTC. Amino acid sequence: CASRLAGDLRYEQYF.

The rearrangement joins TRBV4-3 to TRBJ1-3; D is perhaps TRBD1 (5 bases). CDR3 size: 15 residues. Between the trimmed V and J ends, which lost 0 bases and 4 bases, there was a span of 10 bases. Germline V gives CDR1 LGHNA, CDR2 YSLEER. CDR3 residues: CASSQDQGGGNTIYF. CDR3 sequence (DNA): TGCGCCAGCAGCCAAGATCAGGGAGGAGGAAACACCATATATTTT.

CDR3 amino acids: CASRPSRLAGSPTGELFF. The CDR3 DNA reads as TGTGCCAGCAGGCCCTCACGACTAGCGGGGTCACCGACCGGGGAGCTGTTTTTT. The chain links TRBV2 to TRBJ2-2; 11 bases fit TRBD2. The V segment lost 6 bases and the J segment 5 bases; nucleotides outside the gene matches: 14. The CDR3 extends over 18 amino acids. CDR1 SNHLY and CDR2 FYNNEI come from the germline V gene.

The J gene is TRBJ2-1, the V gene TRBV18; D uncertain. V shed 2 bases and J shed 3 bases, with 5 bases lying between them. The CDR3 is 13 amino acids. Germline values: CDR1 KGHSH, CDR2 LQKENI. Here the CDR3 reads CASSPNIYNEQFF. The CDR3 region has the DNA TGTGCCAGCTCACCAAACATCTACAATGAGCAGTTCTTC.

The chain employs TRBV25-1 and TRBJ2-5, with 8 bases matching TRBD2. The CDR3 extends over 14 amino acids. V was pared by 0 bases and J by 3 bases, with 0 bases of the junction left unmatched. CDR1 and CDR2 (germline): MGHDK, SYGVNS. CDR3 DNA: TGTGCCAGCAGTGAATACGGGGGGGAAGAGACCCAGTACTTC. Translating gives CASSEYGGEETQYF.

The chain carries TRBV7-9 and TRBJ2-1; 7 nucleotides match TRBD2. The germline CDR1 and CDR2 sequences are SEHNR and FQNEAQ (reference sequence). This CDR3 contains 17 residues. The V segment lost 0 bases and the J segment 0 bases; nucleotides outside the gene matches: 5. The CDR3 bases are TGTGCCAGCAGCTTAGCCCATCTAGCGGCCTCCTACAATGAGCAGTTCTTC. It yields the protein CASSLAHLAASYNEQFF.

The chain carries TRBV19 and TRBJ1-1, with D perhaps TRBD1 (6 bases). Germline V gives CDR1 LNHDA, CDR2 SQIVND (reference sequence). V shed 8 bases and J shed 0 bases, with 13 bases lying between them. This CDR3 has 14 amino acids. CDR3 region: CASGKTGLNTEAFF. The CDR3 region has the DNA TGTGCCAGTGGGAAGACAGGTTTGAACACTGAAGCTTTCTTT. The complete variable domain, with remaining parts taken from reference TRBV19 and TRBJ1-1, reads DGGITQSPKYLFRKEGQNVTLSCEQNLNHDAMYWYRQDPGQGLRLIYYSQIVNDFQKGDIAEGYSVSREKKESFPLTVTSAQKNPTAFYLCASGKTGLNTEAFFGQGTRLTVV.

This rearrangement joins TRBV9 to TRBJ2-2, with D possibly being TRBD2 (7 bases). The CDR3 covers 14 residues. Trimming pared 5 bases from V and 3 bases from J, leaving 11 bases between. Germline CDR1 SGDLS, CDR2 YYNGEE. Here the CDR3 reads CASRGEGDTGELFF. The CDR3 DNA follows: TGTGCCAGCAGAGGGGAGGGGGACACCGGGGAGCTGTTTTTT.

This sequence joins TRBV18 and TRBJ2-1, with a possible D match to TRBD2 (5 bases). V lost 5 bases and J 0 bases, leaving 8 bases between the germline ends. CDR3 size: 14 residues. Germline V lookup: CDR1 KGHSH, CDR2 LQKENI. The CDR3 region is CASSGESSYNEQFF. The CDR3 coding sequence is TGTGCCAGCTCAGGGGAGAGCTCCTACAATGAGCAGTTCTTC.

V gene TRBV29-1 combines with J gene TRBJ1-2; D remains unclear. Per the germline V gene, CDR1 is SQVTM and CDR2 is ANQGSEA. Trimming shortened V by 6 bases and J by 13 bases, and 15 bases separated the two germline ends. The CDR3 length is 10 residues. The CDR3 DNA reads TGCAGCGTCGGGCCGGACTTACTCACCTTC. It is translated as CSVGPDLLTF.